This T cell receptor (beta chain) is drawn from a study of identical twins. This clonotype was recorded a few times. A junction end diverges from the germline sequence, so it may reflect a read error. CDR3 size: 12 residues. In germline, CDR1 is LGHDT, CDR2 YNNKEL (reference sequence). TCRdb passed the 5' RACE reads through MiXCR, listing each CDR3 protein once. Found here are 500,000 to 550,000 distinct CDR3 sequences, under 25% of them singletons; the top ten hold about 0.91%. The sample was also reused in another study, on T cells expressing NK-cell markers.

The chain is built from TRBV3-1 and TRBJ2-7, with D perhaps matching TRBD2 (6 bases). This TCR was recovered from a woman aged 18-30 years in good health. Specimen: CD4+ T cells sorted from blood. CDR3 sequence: CASSQGWGDPNF. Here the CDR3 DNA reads TGTGCCAGCAGCCAAGGGTGGGGGGACCCAAACTTC.